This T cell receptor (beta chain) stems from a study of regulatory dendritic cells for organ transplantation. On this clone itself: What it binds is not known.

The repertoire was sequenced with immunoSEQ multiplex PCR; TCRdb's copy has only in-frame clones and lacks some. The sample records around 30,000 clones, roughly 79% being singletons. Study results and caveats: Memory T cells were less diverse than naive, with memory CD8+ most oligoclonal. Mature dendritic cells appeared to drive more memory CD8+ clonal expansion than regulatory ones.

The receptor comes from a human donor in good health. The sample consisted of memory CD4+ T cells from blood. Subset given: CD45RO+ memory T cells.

CDR3 nucleotides: TGTGCCAGCACCATGCAGGGTCATAGCTCCTACAATGAGCAGTTCTTC. It is translated as CASTMQGHSSYNEQFF. This chain links TRBV27 with TRBJ2-1; D perhaps matches TRBD1 (5 bases). V dropped 7 bases and J dropped 0 bases, with 16 bases sitting between them. The germline CDR1 and CDR2 sequences are MNHEY and SMNVEV (reference sequence). There are 16 residues in the CDR3.